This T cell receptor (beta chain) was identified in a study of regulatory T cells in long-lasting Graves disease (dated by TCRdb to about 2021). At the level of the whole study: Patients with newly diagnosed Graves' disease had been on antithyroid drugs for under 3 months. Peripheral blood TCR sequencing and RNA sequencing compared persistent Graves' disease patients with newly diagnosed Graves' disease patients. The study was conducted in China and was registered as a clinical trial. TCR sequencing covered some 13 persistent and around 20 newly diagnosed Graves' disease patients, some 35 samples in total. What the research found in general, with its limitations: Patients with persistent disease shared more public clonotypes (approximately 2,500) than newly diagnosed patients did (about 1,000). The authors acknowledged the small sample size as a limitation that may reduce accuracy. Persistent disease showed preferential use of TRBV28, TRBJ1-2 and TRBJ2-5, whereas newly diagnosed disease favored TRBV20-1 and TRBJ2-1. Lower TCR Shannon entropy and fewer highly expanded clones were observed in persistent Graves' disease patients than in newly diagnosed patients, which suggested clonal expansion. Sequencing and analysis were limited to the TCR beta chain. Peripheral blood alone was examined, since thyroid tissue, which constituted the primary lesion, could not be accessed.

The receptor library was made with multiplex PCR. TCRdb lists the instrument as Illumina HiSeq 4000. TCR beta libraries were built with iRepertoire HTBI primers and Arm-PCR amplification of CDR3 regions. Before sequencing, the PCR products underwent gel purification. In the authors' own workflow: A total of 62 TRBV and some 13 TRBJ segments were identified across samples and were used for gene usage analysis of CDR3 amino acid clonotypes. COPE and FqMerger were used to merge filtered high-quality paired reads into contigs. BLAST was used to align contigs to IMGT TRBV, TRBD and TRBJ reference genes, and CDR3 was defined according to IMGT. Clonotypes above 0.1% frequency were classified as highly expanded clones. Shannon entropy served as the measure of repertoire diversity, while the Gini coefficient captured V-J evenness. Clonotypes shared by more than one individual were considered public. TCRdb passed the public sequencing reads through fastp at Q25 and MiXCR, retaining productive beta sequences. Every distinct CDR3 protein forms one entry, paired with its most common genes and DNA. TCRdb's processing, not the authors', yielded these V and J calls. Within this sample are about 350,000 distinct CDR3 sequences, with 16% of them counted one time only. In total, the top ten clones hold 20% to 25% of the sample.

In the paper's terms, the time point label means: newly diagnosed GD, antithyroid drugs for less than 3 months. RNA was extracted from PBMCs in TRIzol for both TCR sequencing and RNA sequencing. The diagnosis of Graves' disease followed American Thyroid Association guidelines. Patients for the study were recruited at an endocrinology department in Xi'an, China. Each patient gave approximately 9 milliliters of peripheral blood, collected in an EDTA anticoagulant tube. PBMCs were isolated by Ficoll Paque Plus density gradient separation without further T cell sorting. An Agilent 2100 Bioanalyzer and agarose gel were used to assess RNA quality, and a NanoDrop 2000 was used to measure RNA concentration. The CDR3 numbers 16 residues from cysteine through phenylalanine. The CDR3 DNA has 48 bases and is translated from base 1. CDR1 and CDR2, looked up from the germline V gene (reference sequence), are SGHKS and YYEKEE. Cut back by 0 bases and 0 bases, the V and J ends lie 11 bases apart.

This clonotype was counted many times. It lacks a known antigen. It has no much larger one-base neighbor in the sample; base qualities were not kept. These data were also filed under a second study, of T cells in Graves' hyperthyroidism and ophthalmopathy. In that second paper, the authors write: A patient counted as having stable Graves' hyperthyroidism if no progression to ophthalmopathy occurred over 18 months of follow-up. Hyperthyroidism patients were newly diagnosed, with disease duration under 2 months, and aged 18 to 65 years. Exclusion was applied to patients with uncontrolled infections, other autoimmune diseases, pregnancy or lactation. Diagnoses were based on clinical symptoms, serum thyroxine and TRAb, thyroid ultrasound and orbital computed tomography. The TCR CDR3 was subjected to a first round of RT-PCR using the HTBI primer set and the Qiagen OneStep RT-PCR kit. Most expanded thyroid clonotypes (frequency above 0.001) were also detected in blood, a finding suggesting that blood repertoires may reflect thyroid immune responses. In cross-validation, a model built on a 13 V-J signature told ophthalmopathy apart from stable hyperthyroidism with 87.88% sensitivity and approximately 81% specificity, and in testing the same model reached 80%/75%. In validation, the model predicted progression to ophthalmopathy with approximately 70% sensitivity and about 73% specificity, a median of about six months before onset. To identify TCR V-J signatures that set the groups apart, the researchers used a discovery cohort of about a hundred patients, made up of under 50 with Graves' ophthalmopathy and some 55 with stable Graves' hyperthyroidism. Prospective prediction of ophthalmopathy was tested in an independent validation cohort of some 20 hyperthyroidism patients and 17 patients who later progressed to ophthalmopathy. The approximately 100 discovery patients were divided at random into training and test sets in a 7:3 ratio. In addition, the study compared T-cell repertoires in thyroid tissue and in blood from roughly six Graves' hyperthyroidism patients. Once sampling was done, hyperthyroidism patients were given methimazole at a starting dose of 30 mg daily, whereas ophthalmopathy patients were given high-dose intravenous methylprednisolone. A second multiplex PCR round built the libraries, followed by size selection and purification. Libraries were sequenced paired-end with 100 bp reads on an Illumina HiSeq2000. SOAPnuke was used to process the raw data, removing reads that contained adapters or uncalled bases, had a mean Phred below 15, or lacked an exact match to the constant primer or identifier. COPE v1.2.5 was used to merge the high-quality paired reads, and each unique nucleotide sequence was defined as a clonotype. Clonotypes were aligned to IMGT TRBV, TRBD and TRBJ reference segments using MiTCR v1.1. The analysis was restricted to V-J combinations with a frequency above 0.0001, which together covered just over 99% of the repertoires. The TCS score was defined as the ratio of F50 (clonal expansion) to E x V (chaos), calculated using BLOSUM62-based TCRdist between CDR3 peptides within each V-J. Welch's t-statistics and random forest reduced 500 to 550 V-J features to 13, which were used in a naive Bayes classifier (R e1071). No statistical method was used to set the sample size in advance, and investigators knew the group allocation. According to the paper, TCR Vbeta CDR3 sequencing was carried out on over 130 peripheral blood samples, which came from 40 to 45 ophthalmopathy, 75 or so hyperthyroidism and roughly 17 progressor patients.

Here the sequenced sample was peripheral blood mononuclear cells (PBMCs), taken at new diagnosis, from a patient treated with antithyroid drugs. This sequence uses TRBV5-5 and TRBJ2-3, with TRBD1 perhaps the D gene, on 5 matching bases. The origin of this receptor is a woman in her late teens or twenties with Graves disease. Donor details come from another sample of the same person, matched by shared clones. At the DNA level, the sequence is TGTGCCAGCAGCTTGGAGGGGCGGTTTAGCACAGATACGCAGTATTTT. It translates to CASSLEGRFSTDTQYF.